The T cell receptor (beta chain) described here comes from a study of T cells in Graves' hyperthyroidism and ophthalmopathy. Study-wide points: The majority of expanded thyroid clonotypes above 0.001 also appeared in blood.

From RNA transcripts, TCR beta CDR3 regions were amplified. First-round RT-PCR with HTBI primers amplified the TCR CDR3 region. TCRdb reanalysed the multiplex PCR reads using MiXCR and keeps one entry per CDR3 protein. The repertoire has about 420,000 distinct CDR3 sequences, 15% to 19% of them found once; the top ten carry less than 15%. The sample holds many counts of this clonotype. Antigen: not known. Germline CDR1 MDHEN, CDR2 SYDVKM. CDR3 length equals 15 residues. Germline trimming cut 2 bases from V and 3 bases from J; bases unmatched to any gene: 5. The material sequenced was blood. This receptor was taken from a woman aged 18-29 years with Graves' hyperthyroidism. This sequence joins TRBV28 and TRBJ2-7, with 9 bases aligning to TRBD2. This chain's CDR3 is CASSLGLAGNYEQYF. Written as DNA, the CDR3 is TGTGCCAGCAGTTTAGGGCTAGCGGGAAACTACGAGCAGTACTTC.